One T cell receptor beta chain is described in this entry. This receptor's antigen is unknown. No much larger clone exists at a distance of one base, and base qualities are not known. The sample is drawn from a study of shared clonotypes between healthy human individuals (dated by TCRdb to 2018 to 2020). Turning to the overall study: The cohort comprised a couple of women and a few men aged 18 to 49 years. To estimate repertoire size and how much clonotype sharing occurs between individuals, the study deeply sequenced the blood TCR repertoires of a handful of healthy adults. Leukapheresis yielded between about 0.85 and 10 billion PBMCs per donor. For each donor, CD4 naive and CD4 memory were each run on three plates, CD8 naive on two plates, and CD8 memory on one plate. To increase sequencing depth and limit assay-specific biases, different laboratories used diverse techniques to prepare libraries and sequence TCR repertoires. Points the paper makes about the study in general: Rarefaction of sorted-subset datasets indicated incomplete sequencing despite the large sequencing depth. Sampling was restricted to blood, and TCR repertoires in tissues likely differ from the TCR repertoires found in blood. Because the study included a small number of donors, the genetic and exposure-history diversity represented was limited. Across four donors, roughly 5% of naive CD4, 3.5% of naive CD8, about 2% of memory CD4, and about 0.44% of memory CD8 clonotypes were shared. Based on pairwise subsampling, the degree of clonotype sharing among donors was expected to be affected by sequencing depth. Estimated clonotype richness was generally larger for naive than for memory subsets. Compared with non-shared clonotypes, the clonotypes found in all four sorted-subset donors had higher generation probabilities.

Healthy HIV-negative adults with no recently reported acute infections or vaccinations were included as donors. Only Caucasian adults living in Nashville, Tennessee, USA were represented among the donors. CD4+ T cells were enriched by magnetic negative selection; naive cells were then positively selected on CD45RA, and the negative fraction formed the memory subset. Blood was collected by leukapheresis, and PBMCs were isolated by Ficoll-Histopaque density gradient centrifugation and then cryopreserved in liquid nitrogen vapor phase. Purity and quantity of every magnetically sorted T cell population were checked by analytical flow cytometry. From each sorted fraction, genomic DNA was isolated and quantified by UV absorbance on a Nanodrop 2000c. V is reduced by 2 bases and J by 2 bases, leaving a spacing of 26 bases between them. CDR1 and CDR2 are read off the germline V gene as SGHRS and YFSETQ. From its cysteine to its phenylalanine, the CDR3 spans 19 amino acids. The sequence is cut down to CDR3 DNA, 57 bases in frame from base 1.

Using the deep immunoSEQ assay, multiplex PCR amplified TCR CDR3 regions from genomic DNA. For each cell subset, the extracted genomic DNA was distributed evenly across all wells of several immunoSEQ 96-well plates, and each plate served as one replicate. Each replicate PCR for sorted subsets received roughly 0.2 ug genomic DNA, equal to 28,000 or so T cell genomes. Purified libraries were quantified with a Qubit 3.0 fluorometer, sized on a Bioanalyzer 2100, and re-quantified with the KAPA Library Quantification kit. Each immunoSEQ 96-well plate was sequenced on its own single-read 150-cycle Illumina NextSeq 550 flow cell. From the authors' description of their analysis: The immunoSEQ output contained only junctional sequences without quality scores, so filtering could not match that applied to full-length reads. To assign V/J genes and CDR3, sequences were annotated against IMGT germline references using PyIR, a Python wrapper for IgBLAST v1.9. Reads were removed for weak V/J assignments (E-value above 1e-6), missing CDR3, stop codons, out-of-frame junctions, or ambiguous translated residues. A V3J clonotype was defined by an identical inferred V gene, J gene, and CDR3 amino acid sequence. The percentage overlap between two repertoires was calculated by dividing the number of shared unique clonotypes by the size of the smaller repertoire. RTK rarefaction, the Chao1 estimator, and Recon v2.1 estimates of unobserved clonotypes were used to assess repertoire richness. For all TCRbeta clonotypes obtained by the gDNA method from four donors, generation probabilities were computed with OLGA. The table comes from immuneACCESS by way of TCRdb, which keeps in-frame sequences with V and J called. Part of the clones is missing from these tables; in studies checked, under half for an unresolved V gene and the rest for unknown reasons. V, J and clone size are those of that table, while D and trimming were read from the DNA. The sample table shows around 940,000 clones, and about three quarters are seen once. The ten most abundant clones make up about 1.5% of the sample.

The sequenced material came from memory CD4+ T cells sorted from blood. The intended sense of this specimen's cell subset or site label: CD45RA-negative fraction. This receptor chain uses TRBV5-1 and TRBJ2-7; the D gene cannot be resolved beyond TRBD1 or TRBD2, each matching 6 bases. The origin of this receptor is a man between 18 and 29 years old in good health. The DNA reads TGCGCCAGCAGCTTAAACAGGGTAGAAACGGCGGGGTCAGCCTACGAGCAGTACTTC. Its translation is CASSLNRVETAGSAYEQYF.